By share of the sample, the clone carrying this T cell receptor (beta chain) is medium-sized. Antigen unknown. This sample was taken from a study of T cells in localized non-small cell lung cancer. Whole-study results and caveats: Median detection of top 100 tumor clones in adjacent lung was approximately 50 clones. A denser population of T cells in blood accompanied longer overall survival. Investigators sequenced only a single tumor region, leaving heterogeneity possible.

TCRdb's copy holds only in-frame clones and misses some; the assay was immunoSEQ multiplex PCR. The sample yields more than 850 clones, less than 25% seen once. Sequenced material: normal lung tissue next to the tumor, taken before any cancer treatment. The TCR originated in a man aged 35-75 years with stage III lung adenocarcinoma.

In DNA, the CDR3 is TGTGCCAGCAGTTACTCCGGGGATGGGGGCTACACCTTC. This sequence encodes CASSYSGDGGYTF. The rearrangement joins TRBV6-8 to TRBJ1-2, with D unclear. CDR1 and CDR2 from the germline V gene are MNHGY and SAAAGT. This CDR3 comprises 13 residues. Between the trimmed V and J ends, which lost 0 bases and 8 bases, there was a span of 10 bases.